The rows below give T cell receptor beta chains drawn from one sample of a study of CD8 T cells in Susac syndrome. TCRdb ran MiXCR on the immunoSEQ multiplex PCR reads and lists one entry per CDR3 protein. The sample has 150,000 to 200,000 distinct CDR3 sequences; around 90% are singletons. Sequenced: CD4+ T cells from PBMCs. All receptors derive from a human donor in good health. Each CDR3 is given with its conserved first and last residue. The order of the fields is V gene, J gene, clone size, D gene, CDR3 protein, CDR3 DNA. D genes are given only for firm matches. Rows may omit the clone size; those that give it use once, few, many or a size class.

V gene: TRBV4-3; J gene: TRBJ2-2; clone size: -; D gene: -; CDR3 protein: CASSQQPGRNQAGELFF; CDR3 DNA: TGCGCCAGCAGCCAACAACCGGGCCGCAATCAGGCCGGGGAGCTGTTTTTT
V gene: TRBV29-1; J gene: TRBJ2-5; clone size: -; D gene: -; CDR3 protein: CSVGARRRETQYF; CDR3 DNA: TGCAGCGTTGGAGCCAGGCGGCGGGAGACCCAGTACTTC
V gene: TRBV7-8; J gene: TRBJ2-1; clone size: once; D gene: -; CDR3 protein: CASSLDWDPSNEQFF; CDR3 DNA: TGTGCCAGCAGCTTAGACTGGGACCCCAGCAATGAGCAGTTCTTC
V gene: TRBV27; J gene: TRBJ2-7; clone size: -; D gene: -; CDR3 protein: CASSLGTTYEQYF; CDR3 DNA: TGTGCCAGCAGTTTAGGCACAACCTACGAGCAGTACTTC
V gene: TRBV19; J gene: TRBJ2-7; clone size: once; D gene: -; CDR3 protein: CASSIDRQASYEQYF; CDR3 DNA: TGTGCCAGTAGTATAGATCGACAGGCTTCCTACGAGCAGTACTTC
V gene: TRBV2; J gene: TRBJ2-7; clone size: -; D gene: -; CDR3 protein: CASSDRGPYEQYF; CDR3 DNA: TGTGCCAGCAGTGACAGGGGACCCTACGAGCAGTACTTC
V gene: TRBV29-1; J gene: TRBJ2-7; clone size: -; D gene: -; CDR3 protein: CSVVLPRGAIYEQYF; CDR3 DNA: TGCAGCGTCGTTCTCCCCCGGGGGGCGATCTACGAGCAGTACTTC
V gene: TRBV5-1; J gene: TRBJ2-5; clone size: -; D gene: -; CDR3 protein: CASSLAGVVLGETQYF; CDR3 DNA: TGCGCCAGCAGCTTGGCAGGGGTAGTTTTGGGAGAGACCCAGTACTTC
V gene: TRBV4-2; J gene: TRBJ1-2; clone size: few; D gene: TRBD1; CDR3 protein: CASSLGQGENYGYTF; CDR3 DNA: TGTGCCAGCAGCCTCGGACAGGGCGAGAACTATGGCTACACCTTC
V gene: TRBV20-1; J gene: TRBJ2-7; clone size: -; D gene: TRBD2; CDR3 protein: CSAREGVGLAVYEQYF; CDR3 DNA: TGCAGTGCTAGAGAGGGCGTGGGACTAGCGGTTTACGAGCAGTACTTC
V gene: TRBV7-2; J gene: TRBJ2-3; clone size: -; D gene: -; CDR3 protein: CASSVPGHLADTQYF; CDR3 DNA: TGTGCCAGCAGCGTTCCGGGACACCTAGCAGATACGCAGTATTTT
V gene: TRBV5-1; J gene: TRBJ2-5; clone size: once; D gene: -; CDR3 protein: CASSFNRVETQYF; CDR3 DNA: TGCGCCAGCAGCTTCAACAGGGTTGAGACCCAGTACTTC
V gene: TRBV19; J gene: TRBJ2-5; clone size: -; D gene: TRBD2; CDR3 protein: CASSMGGKETQYF; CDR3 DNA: TGTGCCAGTAGTATGGGGGGGAAAGAGACCCAGTACTTC
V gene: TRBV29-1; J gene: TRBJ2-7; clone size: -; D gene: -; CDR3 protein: CSGGDGGEQYF; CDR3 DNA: TGCAGCGGGGGGGACGGAGGCGAGCAGTACTTC
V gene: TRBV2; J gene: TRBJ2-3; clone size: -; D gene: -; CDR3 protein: CASSTSDTQYF; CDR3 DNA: TGTGCCAGCAGCACCTCAGATACGCAGTATTTT
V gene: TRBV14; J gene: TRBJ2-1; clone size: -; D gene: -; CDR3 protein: CASSQRGGGEQFF; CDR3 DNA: TGTGCCAGCAGCCAAAGAGGGGGGGGCGAGCAGTTCTTC
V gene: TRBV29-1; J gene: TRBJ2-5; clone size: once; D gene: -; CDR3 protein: CSVSRWGGTEETQYF; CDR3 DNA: TGCAGCGTTTCCAGATGGGGCGGGACGGAAGAGACCCAGTACTTC
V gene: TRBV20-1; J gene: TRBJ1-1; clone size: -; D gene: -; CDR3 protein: CSARVGSLSTEAFF; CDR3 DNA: TGCAGTGCTAGAGTCGGCAGTTTGAGCACTGAAGCTTTCTTT
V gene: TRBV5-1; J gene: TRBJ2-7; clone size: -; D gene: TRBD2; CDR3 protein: CASSLELAGELEQYF; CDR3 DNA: TGCGCCAGCAGCTTGGAGTTAGCGGGAGAACTCGAGCAGTACTTC
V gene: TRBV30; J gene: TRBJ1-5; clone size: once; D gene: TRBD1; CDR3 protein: CAWSGQGGGGNQPQHF; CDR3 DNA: TGTGCCTGGAGCGGACAGGGGGGAGGCGGGAATCAGCCCCAGCATTTT
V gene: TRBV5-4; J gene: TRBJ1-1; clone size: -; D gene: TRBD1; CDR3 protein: CASSPPGTGNTEAFF; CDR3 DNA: TGTGCCAGCAGCCCCCCAGGGACAGGGAACACTGAAGCTTTCTTT
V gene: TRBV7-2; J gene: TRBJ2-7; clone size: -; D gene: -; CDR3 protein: CASSLSGSTTEQYF; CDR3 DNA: TGTGCCAGCAGCCTATCCGGGTCAACGACCGAGCAGTACTTC
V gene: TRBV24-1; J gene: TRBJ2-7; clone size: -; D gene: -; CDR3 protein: CATSDGSSHEQYF; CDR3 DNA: TGTGCCACCAGTGACGGTAGCAGCCACGAGCAGTACTTC
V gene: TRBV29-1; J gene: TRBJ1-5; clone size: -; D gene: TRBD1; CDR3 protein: CSVAAGTGREPQHF; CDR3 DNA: TGCAGCGTTGCGGCGGGGACAGGGAGGGAGCCCCAGCATTTT
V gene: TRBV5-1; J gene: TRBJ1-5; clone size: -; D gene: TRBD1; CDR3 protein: CASSSGTGNEPQHF; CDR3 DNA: TGCGCCAGCAGCTCCGGGACAGGGAACGAGCCCCAGCATTTT
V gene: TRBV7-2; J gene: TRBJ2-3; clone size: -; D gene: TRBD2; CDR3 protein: CASTRAGGTDTQYF; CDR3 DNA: TGTGCCAGCACCCGAGCGGGAGGGACAGATACGCAGTATTTT
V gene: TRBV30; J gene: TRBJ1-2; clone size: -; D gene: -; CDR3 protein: CAWSVGGAPSYGYTF; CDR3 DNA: TGTGCCTGGAGTGTAGGGGGGGCGCCGAGCTATGGCTACACCTTC
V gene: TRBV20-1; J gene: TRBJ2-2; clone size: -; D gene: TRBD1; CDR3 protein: CSATPGQANTGELFF; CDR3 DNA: TGCAGTGCTACCCCGGGACAGGCAAACACCGGGGAGCTGTTTTTT
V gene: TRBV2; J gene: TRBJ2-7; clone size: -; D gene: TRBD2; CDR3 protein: CASSEGLGGAGDAYEQYF; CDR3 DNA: TGTGCCAGCAGTGAAGGCCTCGGGGGAGCGGGGGATGCCTACGAGCAGTACTTC
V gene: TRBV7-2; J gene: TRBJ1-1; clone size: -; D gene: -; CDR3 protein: CASGDPIGAFF; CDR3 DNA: TGTGCCAGCGGGGACCCTATAGGAGCTTTCTTT
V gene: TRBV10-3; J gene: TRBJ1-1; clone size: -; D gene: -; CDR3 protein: CAIRAGIGNTEAFF; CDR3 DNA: TGTGCCATCAGAGCAGGGATCGGAAACACTGAAGCTTTCTTT
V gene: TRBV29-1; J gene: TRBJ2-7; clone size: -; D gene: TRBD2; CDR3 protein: CSVGLAGGGVYEQYF; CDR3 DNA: TGCAGCGTAGGACTAGCGGGAGGAGGGGTCTACGAGCAGTACTTC
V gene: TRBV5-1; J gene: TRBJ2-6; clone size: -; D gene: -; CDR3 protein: CASSLIGVSSGANVLTF; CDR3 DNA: TGCGCCAGCAGCTTGATTGGAGTAAGCTCTGGGGCCAACGTCCTGACTTTC
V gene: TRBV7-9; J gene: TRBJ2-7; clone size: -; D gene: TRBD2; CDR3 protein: CASSLLAENYEQYF; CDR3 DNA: TGTGCCAGCAGCTTACTAGCGGAGAACTACGAGCAGTACTTC
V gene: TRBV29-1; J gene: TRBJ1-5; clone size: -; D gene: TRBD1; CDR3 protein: CSVGQGGNQPQHF; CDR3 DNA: TGCAGCGTCGGACAGGGGGGGAATCAGCCCCAGCATTTT
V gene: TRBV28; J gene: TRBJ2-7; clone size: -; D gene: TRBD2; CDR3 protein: CASSSGGTSIYEQYF; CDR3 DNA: TGTGCCAGCAGTTCAGGTGGGACTAGCATCTACGAGCAGTACTTC
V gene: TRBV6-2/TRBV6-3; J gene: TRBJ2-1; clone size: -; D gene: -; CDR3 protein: CASSVIADDEQFF; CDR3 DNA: TGTGCCAGCAGTGTCATAGCAGACGATGAGCAGTTCTTC
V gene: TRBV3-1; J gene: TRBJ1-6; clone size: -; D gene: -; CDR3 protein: CASSQDQTGPRAPLHF; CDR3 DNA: TGTGCCAGCAGCCAAGATCAGACAGGACCCAGGGCACCCCTCCACTTT
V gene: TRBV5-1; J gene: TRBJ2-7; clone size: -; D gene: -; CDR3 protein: CASSGSEQYF; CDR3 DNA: TGCGCCAGCAGCGGGAGCGAGCAGTACTTC
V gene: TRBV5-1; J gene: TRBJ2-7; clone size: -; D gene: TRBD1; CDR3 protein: CASSFGTGGNEQYF; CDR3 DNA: TGCGCCAGCAGCTTTGGGACAGGGGGTAACGAGCAGTACTTC
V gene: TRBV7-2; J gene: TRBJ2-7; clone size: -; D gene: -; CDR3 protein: CASRRTVDSYEQYF; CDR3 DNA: TGTGCCAGCAGGAGGACAGTGGACTCCTACGAGCAGTACTTC
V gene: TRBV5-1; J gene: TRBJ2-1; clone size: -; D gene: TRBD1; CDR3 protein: CASSYTPGQPTQFF; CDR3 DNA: TGCGCCAGCAGCTACACCCCGGGACAGCCAACGCAGTTCTTC
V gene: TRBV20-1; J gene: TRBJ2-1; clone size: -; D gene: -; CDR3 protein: CSARDRLRAGSDNEQFF; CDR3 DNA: TGCAGTGCTAGAGATCGGTTGAGGGCGGGTAGTGACAATGAGCAGTTCTTC
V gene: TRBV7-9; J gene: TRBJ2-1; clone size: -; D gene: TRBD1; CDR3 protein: CASSPRGTGYNEQFF; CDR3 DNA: TGTGCCAGCAGCCCCAGGGGGACAGGGTACAATGAGCAGTTCTTC
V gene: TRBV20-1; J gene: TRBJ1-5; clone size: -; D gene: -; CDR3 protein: CSAAPRLSAPQHF; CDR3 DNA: TGCAGTGCCGCCCCCAGGTTATCAGCGCCCCAGCATTTT
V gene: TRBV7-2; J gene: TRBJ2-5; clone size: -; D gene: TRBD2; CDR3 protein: CASCPGLAGPETQYF; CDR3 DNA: TGTGCCAGCTGTCCGGGACTAGCGGGGCCAGAGACCCAGTACTTC
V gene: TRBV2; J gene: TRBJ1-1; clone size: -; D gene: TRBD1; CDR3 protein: CASPDRGNMNTEAFF; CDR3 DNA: TGTGCCAGCCCGGACAGGGGGAATATGAACACTGAAGCTTTCTTT
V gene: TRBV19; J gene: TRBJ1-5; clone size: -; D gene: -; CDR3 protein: CASSKGSGDQPQHF; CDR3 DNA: TGTGCCAGTAGTAAGGGCTCGGGGGACCAGCCCCAGCATTTT
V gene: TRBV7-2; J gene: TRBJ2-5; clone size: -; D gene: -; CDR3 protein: CASSGGTPVRETQYF; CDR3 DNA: TGTGCCAGCAGCGGGGGGACTCCCGTTCGGGAGACCCAGTACTTC
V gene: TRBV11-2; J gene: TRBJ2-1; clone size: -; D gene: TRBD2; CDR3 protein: CASSSLGTSGGYNEQFF; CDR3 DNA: TGTGCCAGCAGCTCCCTCGGGACTAGCGGGGGGTACAATGAGCAGTTCTTC
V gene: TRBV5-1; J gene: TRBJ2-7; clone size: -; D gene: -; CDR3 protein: CASRGGVNEQYF; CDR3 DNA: TGCGCCAGCAGAGGGGGAGTCAACGAGCAGTACTTC
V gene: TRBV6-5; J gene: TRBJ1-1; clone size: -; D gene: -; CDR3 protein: CASSREGVQNTEAFF; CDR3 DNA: TGTGCCAGCAGTCGGGAGGGGGTCCAGAACACTGAAGCTTTCTTT
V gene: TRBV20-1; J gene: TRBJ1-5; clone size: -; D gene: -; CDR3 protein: CSAAMMGQPQHF; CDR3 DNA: TGCAGTGCTGCGATGATGGGTCAGCCCCAGCATTTT
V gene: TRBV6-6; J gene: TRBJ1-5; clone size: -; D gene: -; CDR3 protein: CASSQRQDQPQHF; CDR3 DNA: TGTGCCAGCAGTCAGCGACAGGATCAGCCCCAGCATTTT
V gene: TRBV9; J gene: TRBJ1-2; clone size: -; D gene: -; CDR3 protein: CASSVVTANYGYTF; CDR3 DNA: TGTGCCAGCAGCGTAGTTACAGCCAACTATGGCTACACCTTC
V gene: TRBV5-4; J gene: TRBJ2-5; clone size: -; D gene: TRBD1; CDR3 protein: CASSAPGQKETQYF; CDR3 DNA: TGTGCCAGCAGCGCCCCGGGACAGAAAGAGACCCAGTACTTC
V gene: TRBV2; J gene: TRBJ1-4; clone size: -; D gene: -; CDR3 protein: CASSGTGAHEKLFF; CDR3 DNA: TGTGCCAGCAGTGGAACGGGGGCGCATGAAAAACTGTTTTTT
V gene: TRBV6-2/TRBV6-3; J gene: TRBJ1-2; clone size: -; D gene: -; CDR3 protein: CASSRRGNYGYTF; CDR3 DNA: TGTGCCAGCAGTCGTAGGGGAAACTATGGCTACACCTTC
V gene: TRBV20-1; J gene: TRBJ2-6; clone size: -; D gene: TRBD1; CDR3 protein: CSARDRRSGANVLTF; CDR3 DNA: TGCAGTGCTAGGGACAGGCGCTCTGGGGCCAACGTCCTGACTTTC